The sequence of this TCR beta chain was determined in a study of chemoradiotherapy in HPV16-positive cancers (dated 2022 in TCRdb). Background for the entire study: Candidate HPV-specific T-cell clones and common TCR motifs were defined through functional T-cell assays on cells from a couple of HPV16-positive patients. The study asked whether T-cell immunity to the HPV oncoproteins E6 and E7 changes during chemoradiotherapy and whether this immunity affects survival. The candidate HPV-specific TCRs and motifs were then tracked in TCR repertoires from around 86 patients with HPV-related cancers.

The CDR3 numbers 14 residues from cysteine through phenylalanine. Only CDR3 DNA remains: 42 bases, in frame from the first base. V loses 0 bases at its end and J loses 15 bases; junction bases beyond the gene matches: 6. Via the germline V gene, CDR1 is SGHAT and CDR2 FQNNGV. Library generation was performed with the immunoSEQ multiplex PCR assay. As stored in TCRdb, this immuneACCESS dataset retains in-frame rearrangements with V and J assigned. A fraction of the clones does not appear; measured against another copy, unresolved V genes explain less than half of the discrepancy, and the remainder lacks a known reason. For this sample the table gives some 31,000 clones, of which approximately 91% were detected only once. Roughly a fifth of the sample is taken by the ten largest. Repertoires were sampled repeatedly over the course of chemoradiotherapy, so clonal expansion could be followed in the tumor microenvironment.

General study outcomes and caveats: Expansion of candidate HPV-specific clones and E7-related TCR motifs was observed in the tumor microenvironment during treatment, whereas no such expansion was observed for non-HPV-specific T cells. Among HPV16-positive patients, expansion of HPV-responsive T cells during chemoradiotherapy was associated with better recurrence-free survival. Only a couple of HPV16-positive patients were used to derive the functional definition of HPV-specific T cells, and the survival association was reported for HPV16-positive patients.

Turning to this clone: The antigen this receptor binds is unknown. No much larger clone is present one base from it, and per-base qualities are unavailable.

Source: blood, taken from a patient who underwent chemoradiotherapy. The origin of this receptor is a human donor with HPV-associated anogenital cancer. Rearrangement joined TRBV11-2 to TRBJ2-1; 12 central bases correspond to TRBD2. Read as DNA, the sequence is TGTGCCAGCAGCTTAGAACTAGCGGGAGGTCCCATGTTCTTC. It is translated as CASSLELAGGPMFF.